This T cell receptor (beta chain) is drawn from a study of OX40 agonist ivuxolimab in advanced cancers. Study-level results: CD4+ T cells averaged fewer expanded clones than CD8+ T cells.

The germline V and J ends were trimmed by 2 bases and 7 bases, with 11 bases remaining between them. The CDR3 has 13 residues. Per germline, CDR1 LNHDA and CDR2 SQIVND (reference sequence). A word on this clone: Its specificity is not known.

Sequenced by immunoSEQ multiplex PCR; TCRdb stores in-frame clones only, minus some. The sample includes more than 45,000 clones, 80% to 90% of them seen just once. The material was CD4+ or CD8+ T cells sorted from blood, obtained in a trial of the OX40 agonist ivuxolimab. The sequence was collected from an adult with an advanced solid tumor such as melanoma, head and neck, liver or kidney cancer. V and J are TRBV19 and TRBJ1-1; no clear D. The CDR3 region is CASSIPGFHEAFF. In DNA, the CDR3 is TGTGCCAGTAGTATACCCGGGTTTCATGAAGCTTTCTTT.